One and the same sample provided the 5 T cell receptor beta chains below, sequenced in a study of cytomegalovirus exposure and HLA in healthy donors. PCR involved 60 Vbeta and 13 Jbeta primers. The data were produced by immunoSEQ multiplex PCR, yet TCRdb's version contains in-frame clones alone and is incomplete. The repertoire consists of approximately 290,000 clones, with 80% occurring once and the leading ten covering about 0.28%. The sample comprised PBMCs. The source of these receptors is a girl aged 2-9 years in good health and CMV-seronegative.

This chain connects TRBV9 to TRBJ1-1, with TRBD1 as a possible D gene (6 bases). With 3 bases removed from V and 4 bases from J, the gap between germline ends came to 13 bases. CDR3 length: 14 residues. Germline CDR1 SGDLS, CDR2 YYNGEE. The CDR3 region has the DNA TGTGCCAGCAGCGCCCTAGGGGGTGGCACTGAAGCTTTCTTT. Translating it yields CASSALGGGTEAFF.

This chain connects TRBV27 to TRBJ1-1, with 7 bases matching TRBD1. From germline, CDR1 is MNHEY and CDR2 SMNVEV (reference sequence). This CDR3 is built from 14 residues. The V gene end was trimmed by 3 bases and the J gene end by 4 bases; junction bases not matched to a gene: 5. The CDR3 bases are TGTGCCAGCAGTTTTACAGGGGTAGTCACTGAAGCTTTCTTT. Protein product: CASSFTGVVTEAFF.

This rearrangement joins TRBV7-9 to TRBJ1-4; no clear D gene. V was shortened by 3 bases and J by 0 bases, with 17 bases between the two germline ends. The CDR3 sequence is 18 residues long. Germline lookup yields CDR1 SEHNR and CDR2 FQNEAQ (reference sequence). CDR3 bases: TGTGCCAGCAGCTTCATTTTATCCCTTTCGGCAACTAATGAAAAACTGTTTTTT. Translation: CASSFILSLSATNEKLFF.

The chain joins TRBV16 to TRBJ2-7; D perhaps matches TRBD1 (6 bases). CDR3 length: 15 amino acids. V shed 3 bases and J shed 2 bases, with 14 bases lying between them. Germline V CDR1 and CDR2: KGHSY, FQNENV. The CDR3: CASSHPTGSAYEQYF. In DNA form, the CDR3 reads TGTGCCAGCAGCCACCCTACAGGGAGCGCCTACGAGCAGTACTTC.

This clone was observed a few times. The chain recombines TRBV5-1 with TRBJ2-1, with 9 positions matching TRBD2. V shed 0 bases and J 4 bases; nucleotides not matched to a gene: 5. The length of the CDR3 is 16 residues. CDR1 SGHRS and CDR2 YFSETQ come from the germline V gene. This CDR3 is CASSLGGSGGYNEQFF. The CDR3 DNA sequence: TGCGCCAGCAGCTTGGGTGGAAGCGGGGGGTACAATGAGCAGTTCTTC.